Here is one TCR beta chain with its context. What it binds is not known. V gave up 6 bases and J gave up 7 bases, with 19 bases separating them. The CDR3 is 14 amino acids. TCRbeta libraries were built with three rounds of nested PCR, modified from ARM-PCR. TCRdb re-analysed the multiplex PCR reads in MiXCR, keeping a single row per CDR3 protein. In the table there are 81,000 or so distinct CDR3 sequences, around 85% of which are singletons. This sample was taken from a study of tumor and adjacent non-tumor tissue in lung cancer. Looking at the study overall: Patients comprised 12 adenocarcinoma, 2 squamous cell carcinoma and 1 small cell lung cancer. Study results and limitations: TCR diversity was significantly greater in tumor than normal lung tissue. Top 100 clones took a larger repertoire share in normal lung. Tumor TCR diversity, when higher, was linked to shorter survival.

This sample's RNA came from whole unsorted tissue. Sample: lung tumor tissue. The V call is TRBV12-3 or TRBV12-4, the J call TRBJ2-7; a weak D match, TRBD1 (5 bases). This TCR came from a woman in her forties or fifties with non-small cell lung cancer. CDR3 amino acids: CASSRAQAAREQYF. The DNA for the CDR3 is TGTGCCAGCAGCAGGGCACAGGCGGCAAGGGAGCAGTACTTC.